This T cell receptor (beta chain) was sequenced for a study of siplizumab effects on memory and regulatory T cells. Whole-study results and caveats: Where siplizumab was present, mappable alloreactive CD4+ clones averaged approximately 70% Treg-derived, compared with approximately 25% in controls. Proliferating siplizumab-culture Tregs lacked confirmation of suppressive function. Mapping to unstimulated subsets was achieved for only a minor fraction of alloreactive clones. The alloresponse seemed to draw substantially on naive T cells, which appeared more diverse than memory cells.

The CDR3 consists of 12 residues. CDR1 and CDR2 from the germline V gene are SGHAT and FQNNGV. Trimming stripped 5 bases from V and 0 bases from J, with 3 bases between. As concerns this clone: Its specificity is unknown.

Clones were sequenced by immunoSEQ multiplex PCR, and TCRdb holds only the in-frame ones, with some missing. The sample lists some 90,000 clones, 80% to 90% seen once, with about 16% in the top ten. The chain is built from TRBV11-2 and TRBJ2-3; D unclear. The sequence came from a human donor in good health. Sequenced material: CD4+ T cells sorted from blood. The CDR3 sequence is CASSPSTDTQYF. In nucleotides, the CDR3 is TGTGCCAGCAGCCCCAGCACAGATACGCAGTATTTT.